A single sample is the source of the 29 T cell receptor beta chains below, sequenced in a study of tissue T cells after allogeneic stem cell transplantation. Repertoires were generated with immunoSEQ multiplex PCR, while TCRdb's copy carries only in-frame clones and drops some. Of some 7,000 clones listed, roughly 60% are singletons. The input for sequencing was duodenum tissue, taken at autopsy. These receptors were collected from a female donor over 55 with lung cancer.

V and J are TRBV9 and TRBJ2-5; 10 bases are a match to TRBD2. The CDR3 has 16 amino acids. Trimming cost V 0 bases and J 5 bases; bases outside gene matches: 7. Germline V gene sequence: CDR1 SGDLS, CDR2 YYNGEE. The CDR3 loop is CASSVAAGGPAETQYF. The CDR3 coding sequence is TGTGCCAGCAGCGTAGCAGCGGGAGGGCCCGCGGAGACCCAGTACTTC.

This clone came up a few times. The V gene is TRBV6-5, the J gene TRBJ1-1, with a possible D match to TRBD1 (6 bases). The CDR3 is made up of 15 amino acids. Trimming left V 6 bases short and J 0 bases short, with 14 bases between. The germline V gene has CDR1 MNHEY and CDR2 SVGAGI. For the CDR3, the DNA is TGTGCCAGCAGATTGACAGGCCCCCTGAACACTGAAGCTTTCTTT. Translation: CASRLTGPLNTEAFF.

This sequence joins TRBV14 and TRBJ1-3; D might be TRBD1 (6 bases). Germline loops: CDR1 SGHDN, CDR2 FVKESK. CDR3 size: 16 residues. V shed 1 base and J shed 2 bases, with 12 bases lying between them. The CDR3 sequence: CASSQAGVFTGNTIYF. The CDR3 bases are TGTGCCAGCAGCCAAGCAGGGGTGTTTACTGGAAACACCATATATTTT.

V is TRBV2 and J is TRBJ1-5; no firm D call. Trimming shortened V by 1 base and J by 7 bases, and 11 bases separated the two germline ends. CDR1 SNHLY and CDR2 FYNNEI come from the germline V gene. The CDR3 is 14 amino acids. The CDR3 region has the DNA TGTGCCAGCAGTGAAGTTGTAGGCCCACAGCCCCAGCATTTT. Translation gives CASSEVVGPQPQHF.

Turning to this clone: Relative to the germline gene, one junction end is altered; a read error may explain this. Other DNA variants within this sample encode the same CDR3. This sequence joins TRBV29-1 and TRBJ1-2, with D possibly being TRBD1 (6 bases). The CDR3 has 15 residues. CDR1 is SQVTM, CDR2 ANQGSEA, per germline. The CDR3 here is CRVGGAGGLFYGYTF. The CDR3 nucleotides are TGCCGCGTTGGGGGGGCGGGGGGCCTCTTCTATGGCTACACCTTC.

In regard to this clone: Different DNA sequences within this sample yield the same CDR3. V usage is TRBV15 and J usage is TRBJ2-1; 12 bases match TRBD2. V shed 5 bases and J 4 bases; nucleotides not matched to a gene: 3. The CDR3 is made up of 15 amino acids. The germline gives CDR1 LNHNV, CDR2 YYDKDF (reference sequence). The CDR3 sequence is CATSGGTSGYNEQFF. The DNA for the CDR3 is TGTGCCACCAGCGGAGGGACTAGCGGGTACAATGAGCAGTTCTTC.

By sample fraction, this clone is medium-sized. The chain joins TRBV18 to TRBJ2-1, with 13 bases that match TRBD2. CDR3 length: 15 residues. The V and J ends lost 4 bases and 8 bases, in that order; junction bases with no gene match: 5. Germline V lookup: CDR1 KGHSH, CDR2 LQKENI. CDR3 sequence reads: CASSLGTSGTDEQFF. DNA for the CDR3: TGTGCCAGCTCACTCGGGACTAGCGGGACGGATGAGCAGTTCTTC.

The rearrangement uses TRBV3-1 (or the pseudogene TRBV3-2) and TRBJ1-1; tentative D call: TRBD1 (6 bases). The CDR3 is 14 amino acids. V gave up 5 bases and J gave up 2 bases, with 12 bases separating them. The germline gives CDR1 LGHDT, CDR2 YNNKEL (reference sequence). CDR3 protein: CASSSRDTNTEAFF. In nucleotides, the CDR3 is TGTGCCAGCAGCTCACGGGACACTAACACTGAAGCTTTCTTT.

The chain combines TRBV7-9 with TRBJ1-3; 7 bases align to TRBD1. Germline CDR1 is SEHNR and CDR2 is FQNEAQ (reference sequence). The CDR3 consists of 16 residues. With 5 bases clipped from V and 0 bases from J, the junction kept 7 bases outside the gene matches. DNA of the CDR3: TGTGCCAGCAGCGGGGGACAGCCGCACTCTGGAAACACCATATATTTT. As protein: CASSGGQPHSGNTIYF.

V is TRBV18 and J is TRBJ1-3; 8 nucleotides line up with TRBD1. V trimming: 4 bases; J trimming: 6 bases; junction bases outside the gene matches: 14. The CDR3 sequence is 17 residues long. CDR1 is KGHSH, CDR2 LQKENI, per germline. The CDR3 region has the DNA TGTGCCAGCTCACGAAACCGACAGGGGAATCAGGAAAACACCATATATTTT. Protein sequence: CASSRNRQGNQENTIYF.

The chain recombines TRBV13 with TRBJ2-3, with a weak D call TRBD1 (6 bases). In germline, CDR1 is PRHDT, CDR2 FYEKMQ (reference sequence). V lost 5 bases to trimming and J lost 6 bases, with 6 bases between them. This CDR3 is 11 amino acids long. The CDR3 region is CASSQGDTQYF. Here the CDR3 DNA reads TGTGCCAGCAGCCAGGGGGATACGCAGTATTTT.

The chain combines TRBV7-8 with TRBJ2-2, with 7 bases aligning to TRBD1. CDR3 size: 14 residues. Trimming cost V 6 bases and J 5 bases; bases outside gene matches: 6. Germline V CDR1 and CDR2: SGHVS, FQNEAQ. The CDR3 region has the DNA TGTGCCAGCAGAAACACAGGGGCGACCGGGGAGCTGTTTTTT. Its protein is CASRNTGATGELFF.

This clone appeared a single time. J is TRBJ2-7 and V is TRBV30; 10 nucleotides align to TRBD1. The ends lost 5 bases at V and 4 bases at J; junction bases unmatched: 5. Germline lookup yields CDR1 GTSNPN and CDR2 SVGIG (reference sequence). The CDR3 runs 13 residues. CDR3 nucleotides: TGTGCCTGGGGACAGGGGGTTCGATACGAGCAGTACTTC. Protein: CAWGQGVRYEQYF.

The chain uses TRBV30 and TRBJ2-3; D gene uncertain. Trimming shortened V by 4 bases and J by 5 bases, and 13 bases separated the two germline ends. This CDR3 is built from 13 residues. Germline CDR1 is GTSNPN and CDR2 is SVGIG (reference sequence). The CDR3 bases are TGTGCCTGGACCAAGCTAGTGCGAGATACGCAGTATTTT. Translated: CAWTKLVRDTQYF. Looking up the rest from reference TRBV30 and TRBJ2-3 gives the full variable domain: SQTIHQWPATLVQPVGSPLSLECTVEGTSNPNLYWYRQAAGRGLQLLFYSVGIGQISSEVPQNLSASRPQDRQFILSSKKLLLSDSGFYLCAWTKLVRDTQYFGPGTRLTVL.

V is TRBV7-3 and J is TRBJ1-6; 8 bases line up with TRBD1. The CDR3 totals 16 residues. J lost 3 bases, V lost 2 bases, and 3 bases had no gene match. CDR1 and CDR2 from the germline V gene are SGHTA and FQGTGA. Here the CDR3 DNA reads TGTGCCAGCAGCTTACAGGGGGCAGGCTATAATTCACCCCTCCACTTT. Residues: CASSLQGAGYNSPLHF.

The chain has TRBV6-2 or TRBV6-3 and TRBJ2-7; tentatively, D is TRBD1 (5 bases). The CDR3 is 12 amino acids. Germline V gives CDR1 MNHEY, CDR2 SVGEGT. Trimming removed 2 bases at V and 3 bases at J, with 5 bases between. CDR3 amino acids: CASSYTGYEQYF. CDR3 nucleotide sequence: TGTGCCAGCAGTTACACAGGCTACGAGCAGTACTTC.

The count of this clone is one. The chain couples TRBV9 to TRBJ2-3; the D gene is possibly TRBD2 (6 bases). CDR1 and CDR2 (germline): SGDLS, YYNGEE. V was cut by 0 bases and J by 3 bases, with 14 bases left in between. There are 16 residues in the CDR3. CDR3: CASSVVPGASTDTQYF. The CDR3 DNA reads as TGTGCCAGCAGCGTAGTCCCGGGAGCTTCAACAGATACGCAGTATTTT.

In its sample, this clone was seen a few times. The chain carries TRBV5-8 and TRBJ2-1; TRBD2 matches at 8 bases. Trimming removed 4 bases from V and 7 bases from J; junction bases left unmatched: 16. The CDR3 runs to 17 residues. Germline V gives CDR1 SGHTS, CDR2 YDEGEE. In DNA, the CDR3 is TGTGCCAGCAGCATCGAATCGGGACGGGAGGGTCGAAATGAGCAGTTCTTC. Translated, it gives CASSIESGREGRNEQFF. Drawing the rest from reference TRBV5-8 and TRBJ2-1, the complete variable domain is EAGVTQSPTHLIKTRGQQATLRCSPISGHTSVYWYQQALGLGLQFLLWYDEGEERNRGNFPPRFSGRQFPNYSSELNVNALELEDSALYLCASSIESGREGRNEQFFGPGTRLTVL.

V and J are TRBV18 and TRBJ2-3, with TRBD1 as a possible D gene (5 bases). Germline V gives CDR1 KGHSH, CDR2 LQKENI. Deletions cut 2 bases from V and 3 bases from J, with 18 bases between. CDR3 length equals 17 residues. The CDR3 region is CASSPIRQTGRTDTQYF. CDR3 coding DNA: TGTGCCAGCTCACCAATACGACAGACCGGCCGGACAGATACGCAGTATTTT.

This clone is medium-sized (0.01 to 0.1%) within its sample. The chain has TRBV29-1 and TRBJ2-1, with a possible D match to TRBD1 (6 bases). Germline V CDR1 and CDR2: SQVTM, ANQGSEA. Trimming shortened V by 2 bases and J by 6 bases, and 8 bases separated the two germline ends. The CDR3 spans 12 residues. As DNA, the CDR3 is TGCAGCGTTGAATGGGGGCCCAATGAGCAGTTCTTC. Encoded protein: CSVEWGPNEQFF.

The gene calls are TRBV5-6 and TRBJ2-7; the match to TRBD1 covers 7 bases. The J segment lost 4 bases and the V segment lost 4 bases, leaving 11 bases of the junction unmatched. Germline CDR1 is SGHDT and CDR2 is YYEEEE. This CDR3 has 15 amino acids. The CDR3 bases are TGTGCCAGCAGCACTGGGACAGCTTGGCAATACGAGCAGTACTTC. Protein product: CASSTGTAWQYEQYF.

The chain combines TRBV9 with TRBJ1-4, with D perhaps TRBD1 (6 bases). Germline V gene data show CDR1 as SGDLS and CDR2 as YYNGEE. The CDR3 loop spans 16 amino acids. Trimming stripped 0 bases from V and 8 bases from J, with 17 bases between. CDR3 sequence: CASSVGTDSLKEKLFF. The CDR3 coding sequence is TGTGCCAGCAGCGTAGGGACAGACTCGTTGAAAGAAAAACTGTTTTTT.

This chain joins TRBV2 and TRBJ1-2, with D possibly matching TRBD1 (5 bases). This CDR3 has 13 amino acids. The germline V gene has CDR1 SNHLY and CDR2 FYNNEI. V was cut by 8 bases and J by 8 bases, with 18 bases left in between. CDR3 bases: TGTGCCAGCTCCCGGGACCCGGCTGGGGGCTACACCTTC. Its protein product is CASSRDPAGGYTF.

This clone has just a few counts. The chain carries TRBV6-2 or TRBV6-3 and TRBJ1-5; D might be TRBD1 (5 bases). The CDR3 sequence is 13 residues long. Germline-derived CDR1 and CDR2 are MNHEY and SVGEGT. V shed 5 bases and J shed 11 bases, with 16 bases lying between them. CDR3 amino acids: CASSRQSPGSQHF. In nucleotides, the CDR3 is TGTGCCAGCAGTCGACAGAGCCCGGGCTCCCAGCATTTT.

This clone counts as medium-sized. This rearrangement joins TRBV20-1 to TRBJ2-7, with unresolved D. The CDR3 consists of 10 residues. Germline CDR1 DFQATT, CDR2 SNEGSKA (reference sequence). The ends were cut back, 6 bases at V and 4 bases at J, with 7 bases in the middle. The CDR3 here is CSAGPYEQYF. CDR3 nucleotide sequence: TGCAGTGCCGGCCCTTACGAGCAGTACTTC.

J is TRBJ2-5 and V is TRBV5-1; tentative D call: TRBD1 (5 bases). The CDR3 has 15 amino acids. CDR1 is SGHRS, CDR2 YFSETQ, per germline. Between the trimmed V and J ends, which lost 1 base and 3 bases, there was a span of 13 bases. CDR3 DNA sequence: TGCGCCAGCAGCTTGTTGGGGCCACGGGAAGAGACCCAGTACTTC. Protein: CASSLLGPREETQYF.

This sequence joins TRBV3-1 (or the pseudogene TRBV3-2) and TRBJ1-6, with a weak D call TRBD1 (5 bases). This CDR3 has 16 amino acids. Germline assignment: CDR1 LGHDT and CDR2 YNNKEL (reference sequence). Trimming took 4 bases from V and 8 from J, leaving 18 bases between them. CDR3 coding DNA: TGTGCCAGCAGCCCCCACGCCGGGGCCAGGGATTCACCCCTCCACTTT. Protein product: CASSPHAGARDSPLHF.

V is TRBV3-1 (or the pseudogene TRBV3-2) and J is TRBJ1-4, with 10 bases identical to TRBD1. Germline loops: CDR1 LGHDT, CDR2 YNNKEL (reference sequence). Trimming removed 5 bases from V and 6 bases from J; junction bases left unmatched: 6. The CDR3 runs 15 residues. The CDR3 bases are TGTGCCAGCAGCTCAGCCGGGACAGGGGATGAAAAACTGTTTTTT. Amino acid sequence: CASSSAGTGDEKLFF.

The gene calls are TRBV5-1 and TRBJ2-5; weak D call: TRBD1 (6 bases). V lost 2 bases and J 5 bases, leaving 19 bases between the germline ends. The CDR3 totals 16 residues. From germline, CDR1 is SGHRS and CDR2 YFSETQ. CDR3 sequence (DNA): TGCGCCAGCAGCTTAGGGCCCGGACAGCCGACTGAGACCCAGTACTTC. Translated: CASSLGPGQPTETQYF.